This T cell receptor (beta chain) was recorded in a study of TIL therapy for anti-PD-1-resistant metastatic lung cancer. Across the study: Progressing patients received lymphodepletion, expanded TIL infusion and IL-2. Tumors had a median PD-L1 proportion score of approximately 6.4%. Tumors carried a median roughly 1.5 non-synonymous mutations per megabase.

The germline V gene encodes CDR1 SEHNR and CDR2 FQNEAQ (reference sequence). Trimming cost V 1 base and J 4 bases, with 14 bases left between them. The CDR3 length is 16 residues. The immunoSEQ assay was v3. Data came from immunoSEQ multiplex PCR; TCRdb stores just in-frame clones and leaves some out. This sample has some 50,000 clones, with around 80% found just once. Noted time point: pre-treatment sample, taken before nivolumab and TIL therapy. Sample: blood, taken at baseline. This clonotype was obtained from a man between 65 and 85 years old with non-small cell lung cancer. J is TRBJ2-4 and V is TRBV7-9; a weak D match, TRBD1 (5 bases). The CDR3 region is CASSLGDRDVKNIQYF. The DNA of the CDR3 is TGTGCCAGCAGCTTAGGTGACAGAGATGTTAAAAACATTCAGTACTTC. The full variable domain, completed using reference TRBV7-9 and TRBJ2-4, is DTGVSQNPRHKITKRGQNVTFRCDPISEHNRLYWYRQTLGQGPEFLTYFQNEAQLEKSRLLSDRFSAERPKGSFSTLEIQRTEQGDSAMYLCASSLGDRDVKNIQYFGAGTRLSVL.